These 17 T cell receptor beta chains came from one sample sequenced in a study of neurological immune-mediated disorders. TCRdb re-called the 5' RACE reads through MiXCR, storing one row per CDR3 protein. The table lists 60,000 to 85,000 distinct CDR3 sequences, approximately 5% of them singletons, with roughly 2.2% in the top ten. Specimen: PBMCs. These receptors were collected from a woman aged 65 to 85 with multiple sclerosis.

This clonotype was detected ten times or more. The V call is TRBV12-3 or TRBV12-4, the J call TRBJ1-2; D is possibly TRBD1 (5 bases). Trimming took off 6 bases at V and 2 bases at J, with 13 bases between the two ends. The CDR3 consists of 14 residues. The CDR3 DNA reads TGTGCCAGCAGGTTCGGGGCAGGGAACTATGGCTACACCTTC. Translation: CASRFGAGNYGYTF.

This clonotype has just a few counts. The chain employs TRBV7-9 and TRBJ1-1; TRBD1 might be the D (5 bases). V dropped 2 bases and J dropped 4 bases, with 11 bases sitting between them. The CDR3 is 14 amino acids. The germline CDR1 and CDR2 sequences are SEHNR and FQNEAQ (reference sequence). CDR3 sequence (DNA): TGTGCCAGCAGCTTAATGTTGGGGGGCACTGAAGCTTTCTTT. Translation: CASSLMLGGTEAFF.

V usage is TRBV3-1 and J usage is TRBJ2-2; TRBD2 agrees at 11 bases. The V gene end was trimmed by 4 bases and the J gene end by 7 bases; junction bases not matched to a gene: 5. The CDR3 covers 15 residues. Germline-derived CDR1 and CDR2 are LGHDT and YNNKEL (reference sequence). The DNA for the CDR3 is TGTGCCAGCAGCCTGACTAGCGGGATGGGCGGGGAGCTGTTTTTT. Residues: CASSLTSGMGGELFF.

In this sample, this clonotype turned up a few times. The chain uses TRBV3-1 and TRBJ2-7; 8 bases fit TRBD1. The V gene's germline CDR1 is LGHDT and CDR2 YNNKEL (reference sequence). The CDR3 has 17 residues. Trimming took 1 base from V and 4 from J; bases not matched to a gene: 12. CDR3 bases: TGTGCCAGCAGCCAAGTATTCCAGGGGGCTTCGACGTACGAGCAGTACTTC. Translating gives CASSQVFQGASTYEQYF.

Only one count was recorded for this clonotype. The chain employs TRBV15 and TRBJ1-2; D gene uncertain. Germline-derived CDR1 and CDR2 are LNHNV and YYDKDF (reference sequence). This CDR3 has 14 residues. V was trimmed by 1 base and J by 4 bases, leaving 10 bases between them. CDR3 loop: CATSRVSVLYGYTF. CDR3 coding DNA: TGTGCCACCAGCAGAGTATCAGTCCTCTATGGCTACACCTTC.

This chain joins TRBV12-3 or TRBV12-4 and TRBJ1-1; tentative D call: TRBD1 (5 bases). Trimming left V 8 bases short and J 2 bases short, with 12 bases between. This CDR3 has 13 amino acids. The CDR3 sequence is CASAGQGNTEAFF. The CDR3 region has the DNA TGTGCCAGCGCGGGGCAGGGAAACACTGAAGCTTTCTTT.

The chain employs TRBV20-1 and TRBJ2-7; the D is unclear. CDR3 length: 13 amino acids. V dropped 5 bases and J dropped 0 bases, with 11 bases sitting between them. Germline CDR1 is DFQATT and CDR2 is SNEGSKA (reference sequence). The CDR3 DNA is TGCAGTGCTGATTATCCTGACTCCTACGAGCAGTACTTC. This gives the protein CSADYPDSYEQYF.

This clonotype was found a few times. The chain combines TRBV6-1 with TRBJ1-1, with D perhaps TRBD1 (5 bases). Looked up from germline, CDR1 is MNHNS and CDR2 is SASEGT. V lost 4 bases and J lost 7, with 16 bases in between. This CDR3 has 14 amino acids. The CDR3 sequence is CASSGHGTDFEAFF. CDR3 DNA: TGTGCCAGCAGTGGCCACGGGACCGACTTTGAAGCTTTCTTT.

In its sample, this clonotype was seen many times. J is TRBJ1-2 and V is TRBV20-1; D remains ambiguous. CDR3 length: 15 residues. Germline V gene lookup returns CDR1 DFQATT and CDR2 SNEGSKA (reference sequence). V lost 0 bases, J lost 2 bases, and 13 bases lay in between. DNA of the CDR3: TGCAGTGCTAGAGATGATCCAGGCCGAAACTATGGCTACACCTTC. Translation: CSARDDPGRNYGYTF.

This clonotype was counted many times. The chain carries TRBV7-8 and TRBJ1-5, with D uncertain. CDR1 is SGHVS, CDR2 FQNEAQ, per germline. The V end lost 4 bases, the J end lost 3 bases, and 10 bases lay between the germline ends. The CDR3 is 14 amino acids. The CDR3 DNA sequence: TGTGCCAGCAGCTCCCAGGTGATCAATCAGCCCCAGCATTTT. It codes for CASSSQVINQPQHF. Full variable domain (missing parts from reference TRBV7-8 and TRBJ1-5): GAGVSQSPRYKVAKRGQDVALRCDPISGHVSLFWYQQALGQGPEFLTYFQNEAQLDKSGLPSDRFFAERPEGSVSTLKIQRTQQEDSAVYLCASSSQVINQPQHFGDGTRLSIL.

The sample holds many counts of this clonotype. V usage is TRBV5-1 and J usage is TRBJ2-7, with TRBD2 matching over 10 bases. CDR1 is SGHRS, CDR2 YFSETQ, per germline. The CDR3 runs 16 residues. J was trimmed by 3 bases and V by 0 bases; bases with no gene match: 6. The CDR3 sequence is CASSLEERLAGYEQYF. The CDR3 DNA reads as TGCGCCAGCAGCTTGGAGGAACGACTAGCGGGCTACGAGCAGTACTTC.

This clonotype was recorded a few times. The chain carries TRBV5-6 and TRBJ1-2; D unresolved. The germline gives CDR1 SGHDT, CDR2 YYEEEE. Trimming removed 4 bases at V and 0 bases at J, with 13 bases between. The CDR3 has 15 residues. The CDR3 region is CASSVRAFANYGYTF. The DNA for the CDR3 is TGTGCCAGCAGCGTCCGGGCCTTTGCTAACTATGGCTACACCTTC.

This clonotype was found many times. The V gene is TRBV20-1, the J gene TRBJ1-2; 9 bases fit TRBD1. J lost 2 bases, V lost 6 bases, and 4 bases had no gene match. This CDR3 region has 13 residues. Germline loops: CDR1 DFQATT, CDR2 SNEGSKA (reference sequence). The CDR3 DNA sequence: TGCAGTGCAGGGACAGGGACCAACTATGGCTACACCTTC. It codes for CSAGTGTNYGYTF.

This clonotype has ten or more counts. The J gene is TRBJ2-3, the V gene TRBV6-2 or TRBV6-3; D remains ambiguous. Per germline, CDR1 MNHEY and CDR2 SVGEGT. With 2 bases removed from V and 2 bases from J, the gap between germline ends came to 5 bases. The CDR3 covers 13 residues. The CDR3 DNA is TGTGCCAGCAGTTACAGGGACACAGATACGCAGTATTTT. It encodes CASSYRDTDTQYF.

This clonotype was counted at least ten times. The chain couples TRBV7-2 to TRBJ2-2; the D gene is possibly TRBD1 (6 bases). The CDR3 length is 15 residues. Germline assignment: CDR1 SGHTA and CDR2 FQGNSA. The V and J ends lost 5 bases and 6 bases respectively, with 16 bases between them. The DNA for the CDR3 is TGTGCCAGCAGCCAGGGGCCCCCTCATGCCGGGGAGCTGTTTTTT. Its protein product is CASSQGPPHAGELFF.

This clonotype occurred many times. V usage is TRBV5-6 and J usage is TRBJ2-7; D might be TRBD1 or TRBD2, each matching 5 bases. There are 15 residues in the CDR3. Trimming took 4 bases from V and 0 from J, leaving 14 bases between them. From germline, CDR1 is SGHDT and CDR2 YYEEEE. The CDR3 region has the DNA TGTGCCAGCAGCCCCACGGGACGACGCTCCTACGAGCAGTACTTC. Translation: CASSPTGRRSYEQYF.

This clonotype was counted many times. This chain uses TRBV20-1 with TRBJ1-2, with D tentatively TRBD1 (6 bases). With 0 bases removed from V and 0 bases from J, the gap between germline ends came to 11 bases. Germline CDR1 DFQATT, CDR2 SNEGSKA (reference sequence). The CDR3 is made up of 15 amino acids. The CDR3 sequence: CSAREGGLSNYGYTF. The CDR3 region has the DNA TGCAGTGCTAGAGAAGGGGGACTCTCTAACTATGGCTACACCTTC.